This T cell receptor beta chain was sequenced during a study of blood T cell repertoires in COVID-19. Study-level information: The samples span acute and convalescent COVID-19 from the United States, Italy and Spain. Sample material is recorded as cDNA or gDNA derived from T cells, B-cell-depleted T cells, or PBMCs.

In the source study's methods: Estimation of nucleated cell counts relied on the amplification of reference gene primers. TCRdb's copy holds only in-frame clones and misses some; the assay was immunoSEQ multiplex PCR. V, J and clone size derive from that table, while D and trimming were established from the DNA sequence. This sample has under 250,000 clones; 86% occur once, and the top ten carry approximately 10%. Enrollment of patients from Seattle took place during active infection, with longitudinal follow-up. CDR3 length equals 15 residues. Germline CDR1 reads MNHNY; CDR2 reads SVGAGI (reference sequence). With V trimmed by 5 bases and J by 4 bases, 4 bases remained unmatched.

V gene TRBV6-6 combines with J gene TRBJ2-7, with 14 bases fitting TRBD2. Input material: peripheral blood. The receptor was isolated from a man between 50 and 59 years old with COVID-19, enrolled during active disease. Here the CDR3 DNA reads TGTGCCAGCAGTGACGGACTAGCGGGAGGATACGAGCAGTACTTC. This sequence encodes CASSDGLAGGYEQYF.